The 7 T cell receptor beta chains below come from one sample, sequenced in a study of T cell repertoires in cytomegalovirus infection. TCRdb itself ran the reads through MiXCR, one entry per CDR3 protein. The sample comprises 800,000 to 950,000 distinct CDR3 sequences, less than 35% of which are singletons, and 9.5% to 15% rests with the top ten. These TCRs are of unknown antigen specificity. The sample here was cultured CD8+ T cells from PBMCs, taken from culture after CMV antigen stimulation. The receptors derive from a human donor in good health (CMV status not recorded). Some clones in this sample may be carry-over from other donors' samples.

Comments on this clonotype: At one end the junction does not follow the germline gene, possibly because of a read error. This chain connects TRBV4-3 to TRBJ2-3; possibly TRBD1 for D (7 bases). CDR1 LGHNA and CDR2 YSLEER come from the germline V gene. The CDR3 is made up of 16 amino acids. CDR3 in amino acids: CASSRGTVTSTDMQYF. The CDR3 DNA is TGCGCCAGCAGCCGAGGGACAGTTACTAGCACAGATATGCAGTATTTT.

This clonotype has just a few counts. This chain links TRBV7-9 with TRBJ1-2, with D perhaps TRBD1 (5 bases). This CDR3 contains 15 residues. V was pared by 1 base and J by 3 bases, with 12 bases between. Germline-derived CDR1 and CDR2 are SEHNR and FQNEAQ (reference sequence). Written as DNA, the CDR3 is TGTGCCAGCAGCTTAGTCCTAGGGGCCGACTATGGCTACACCTTC. Protein sequence: CASSLVLGADYGYTF. The variable domain in full, completed from reference TRBV7-9 and TRBJ1-2, reads DTGVSQNPRHKITKRGQNVTFRCDPISEHNRLYWYRQTLGQGPEFLTYFQNEAQLEKSRLLSDRFSAERPKGSFSTLEIQRTEQGDSAMYLCASSLVLGADYGYTFGSGTRLTVV.

In DNA form, the CDR3 reads TGTGCCAGCACCCTCGGGCAACCACTCTATGGCTACACCTTC. Its translation: CASTLGQPLYGYTF. The V gene is TRBV12-3 or TRBV12-4, the J gene TRBJ1-2; D remains unclear. The CDR3 is 14 amino acids. The V end lost 7 bases, the J end lost 4 bases, and 16 bases lay between the germline ends.

Only a few counts were recorded for this clonotype. The genes are TRBV10-1 and TRBJ2-1; 9 bases fit TRBD1. CDR1 and CDR2 (germline): WNHNN, SYGVQD (reference sequence). After removal of 5 bases from V and 0 bases from J, the junction contained 5 bases not matched to a gene. This CDR3 is 16 amino acids long. This chain's CDR3 is CASSPTGGYSYNEQFF. Here the CDR3 DNA reads TGCGCCAGCAGTCCTACAGGGGGCTACTCCTACAATGAGCAGTTCTTC.

In this sample, this clonotype turned up a few times. The chain combines TRBV7-8 with TRBJ2-5, with D possibly being TRBD2 (5 bases). V lost 4 bases and J 0 bases, leaving 12 bases between the germline ends. Germline V lookup: CDR1 SGHVS, CDR2 FQNEAQ. This CDR3 contains 15 residues. CDR3 in DNA: TGTGCCAGCAGCTCCCCAGCGAGGGACCAAGAGACCCAGTACTTC. Encoded protein: CASSSPARDQETQYF.

This clonotype was seen many times. The V gene is TRBV12-3 or TRBV12-4, the J gene TRBJ1-1, with D perhaps matching TRBD1 (5 bases). This CDR3 spans 12 amino acids. Trimming left V 5 bases short and J 5 bases short, with 9 bases between. The CDR3 loop reads CASSSRVTEAFF. Here the CDR3 DNA reads TGTGCCAGCAGTAGCAGGGTTACTGAAGCTTTCTTT.

This clonotype was seen a handful of times. The chain employs TRBV7-8 and TRBJ1-6; D unresolved. The CDR3 spans 16 residues. Germline assignment: CDR1 SGHVS and CDR2 FQNEAQ. Trimming removed 5 bases at V and 7 bases at J, with 18 bases between. The DNA of the CDR3 is TGTGCCAGCAGCCCGCCTTCAAAGGGAAGGAATTCACCCCTCCACTTT. The encoded protein is CASSPPSKGRNSPLHF.